This TCR beta chain is drawn from a study of blood T cells in healthy people across ages. Study conclusions and caveats: TCR beta diversity, measured per million T cells, fell in a roughly linear way with age. TCR beta diversity tracked closely with naive T cell percentage.

This clonotype was seen repeatedly, ten times or more. No antigen is known for it. The use of a sample-barcoded 5' primer and a J-beta primer mix characterized a second PCR of about 7 to 12 cycles. Each TCR beta cDNA got a 12-nucleotide random molecular identifier. MiXCR, run by TCRdb on the 5' RACE reads, gives a single entry per CDR3 protein. The sample records about 1.1 million distinct CDR3 sequences, 35% to 40% being singletons. The CDR3 has 15 amino acids. V lost 1 base, J lost 2 bases, and 11 bases lay in between. Per the germline V gene, CDR1 is SGHVS and CDR2 is FQNEAQ. V is TRBV7-8 and J is TRBJ1-2, with TRBD1 as a possible D gene (6 bases). The clonotype originates from a man younger than 35 in good health. Sequenced: blood. The CDR3 reads CASSLGSGANYGYTF. The CDR3 nucleotides read TGTGCCAGCAGCTTAGGTTCGGGGGCCAACTATGGCTACACCTTC.